The 12 T cell receptor beta chains listed next were all sequenced from one sample in a study of T cells in Graves' hyperthyroidism and ophthalmopathy. TCR beta CDR3 sequences were amplified from RNA transcripts. The HTBI primer set was used in a first-round RT-PCR of the TCR CDR3. TCRdb called the multiplex PCR reads again in MiXCR, with one record for every CDR3 protein. The data show almost 500,000 distinct CDR3 sequences, around a fifth seen once. Sequencing was performed on blood. These receptors were collected from a woman between 70 and 85 years old with Graves' ophthalmopathy.

In its sample, this clonotype was seen a few times. The CDR3 reads CASSERQGNTGELFF. Written as DNA, the CDR3 is TGTGCCAGCAGCGAAAGACAGGGGAACACCGGGGAGCTGTTTTTT. The rearrangement joins TRBV3-1 to TRBJ2-2; 7 positions match TRBD1. V lost 5 bases and J lost 1; bases outside the gene matches: 4. From germline, CDR1 is LGHDT and CDR2 YNNKEL (reference sequence). The CDR3 is 15 residues long.

The rearrangement links TRBV5-1 to TRBJ2-2; maybe TRBD1 (5 bases). The V and J ends lost 1 base and 6 bases respectively, with 19 bases between them. The germline V gene encodes CDR1 SGHRS and CDR2 YFSETQ. The length of the CDR3 is 17 residues. CDR3 sequence: CASSLSSGLNVAGELFF. In DNA, the CDR3 is TGCGCCAGCAGCTTGTCATCAGGGTTAAATGTGGCCGGGGAGCTGTTTTTT.

There are a few counts of this clonotype. J is TRBJ1-1 and V is TRBV5-1, with D possibly matching TRBD1 (6 bases). The germline CDR1 and CDR2 sequences are SGHRS and YFSETQ. The CDR3 totals 14 residues. The V and J ends lost 4 bases and 1 base respectively, with 11 bases between them. This chain's CDR3 is CASSQQGGNTEAFF. The DNA for the CDR3 is TGCGCCAGCAGCCAACAGGGTGGGAACACTGAAGCTTTCTTT. Variable domain in full (rest from reference TRBV5-1 and TRBJ1-1): KAGVTQTPRYLIKTRGQQVTLSCSPISGHRSVSWYQQTPGQGLQFLFEYFSETQRNKGNFPGRFSGRQFSNSRSEMNVSTLELGDSALYLCASSQQGGNTEAFFGQGTRLTVV.

This clonotype was seen many times. The chain is built from TRBV12-3 or TRBV12-4 and TRBJ2-3, with D hard to call. The length of the CDR3 is 12 residues. The V gene lost 5 bases and the J gene lost 2 bases, with 5 bases spanning the gap. This chain's CDR3 is CASSPVTDTQYF. The CDR3 DNA follows: TGTGCCAGCAGTCCGGTCACAGATACGCAGTATTTT.

There are a few counts of this clonotype. The rearrangement uses TRBV12-3 or TRBV12-4 and TRBJ2-3; D call uncertain. The V gene lost 2 bases and the J gene lost 7 bases, with 13 bases spanning the gap. This CDR3 contains 14 residues. The CDR3 protein is CASSLSVDDHTQYF. In nucleotides, the CDR3 is TGTGCCAGCAGTTTATCCGTGGATGATCATACGCAGTATTTT.

Details on this clonotype: A read error is possible here, since a much larger clone lies one base away. The V call is TRBV18, the J call TRBJ2-7; 9 bases line up with TRBD1. This CDR3 region has 13 residues. Germline V gene lookup returns CDR1 KGHSH and CDR2 LQKENI. CDR3 coding DNA: TGTGCCAGCTCACCAGGGACAGGGTACGGGCAGTACTTC. Translated: CASSPGTGYGQYF.

The sample holds many counts of this clonotype. This chain uses TRBV7-2 with TRBJ2-1; D is perhaps TRBD2 (5 bases). V gave up 2 bases and J gave up 6 bases, with 14 bases separating them. The length of the CDR3 is 15 residues. Germline V CDR1 and CDR2: SGHTA, FQGNSA. The CDR3 DNA sequence: TGTGCCAGCAGCTTATGGGAGAGTAGGGTCAATGAGCAGTTCTTC. Its protein product is CASSLWESRVNEQFF.

The sample holds many counts of this clonotype. This rearrangement joins TRBV2 to TRBJ2-7; D is unresolved. V dropped 4 bases and J dropped 6 bases, with 16 bases sitting between them. The CDR3 length is 14 residues. The germline CDR1 and CDR2 sequences are SNHLY and FYNNEI. CDR3 sequence (DNA): TGTGCCAGCAGTGTGCGCGACGCCCTCGGCGAGCAGTACTTC. Protein product: CASSVRDALGEQYF.

The table lists this clonotype with a few counts. This chain links TRBV5-1 with TRBJ2-2, with 7 positions matching TRBD2. The V gene end was trimmed by 4 bases and the J gene end by 7 bases; junction bases not matched to a gene: 4. CDR3 size: 13 residues. From germline, CDR1 is SGHRS and CDR2 YFSETQ. As DNA, the CDR3 is TGCGCCAGCAGCAGTGGGACTATCGGGGAGCTGTTTTTT. It encodes CASSSGTIGELFF.

This clonotype was seen a few times. V usage is TRBV2 and J usage is TRBJ1-4, with D maybe TRBD1 (5 bases). V shed 6 bases and J shed 11 bases, with 10 bases lying between them. This CDR3 is built from 11 residues. Germline V gene lookup returns CDR1 SNHLY and CDR2 FYNNEI. The CDR3 region is CASRTDSKLFF. The CDR3 bases are TGTGCCAGCAGGACCGACAGCAAACTGTTTTTT.

This clonotype was recorded many times. The CDR3 coding sequence is TGTGCCAGCAGCTCCCTAAGGGGCCCTTCCTACGAGCAGTACTTC. Its translation is CASSSLRGPSYEQYF. The chain combines TRBV11-2 with TRBJ2-7, with TRBD1 as a possible D gene (5 bases). Germline V lookup: CDR1 SGHAT, CDR2 FQNNGV. This CDR3 has 15 amino acids. Deletions cut 4 bases from V and 1 base from J, with 14 bases between.

In this sample, this clonotype turned up many times. This CDR3 reads CASSATGTEAFF. CDR3 DNA: TGTGCCAGCAGTGCCACAGGGACGGAAGCTTTCTTT. This chain connects TRBV2 to TRBJ1-1, with D possibly matching TRBD1 (6 bases). Per germline, CDR1 SNHLY and CDR2 FYNNEI. Trimming pared 4 bases from V and 8 bases from J, leaving 11 bases between. The CDR3 is 12 residues long.